This T cell receptor beta chain was obtained from a study of human T cells and chemical hapten exposure. Documented time point: patch test 1, 2 weeks after DPC sensitization. The treatment here: therapeutic diphenylcyclopropenone sensitization with weekly scalp DPC. Germline lookup yields CDR1 SGHVS and CDR2 FQNEAQ. This CDR3 contains 14 residues. Trimming removed 4 bases from V and 6 bases from J, with 16 bases in between. What the library attached to individual cDNA molecules were unique molecular identifiers. MiXCR was run by TCRdb on the RACE reads, yielding one entry per CDR3 protein. The table shows around 340,000 distinct CDR3 sequences, with 6% to 8.5% occurring only once. This clonotype was counted many times.

The source of this sequence is a woman aged 18 to 35 with alopecia areata. Some clones in this sample may be carry-over from other donors' samples. Sequencing used whole blood, obtained in connection with sensitization to the hapten diphenylcyclopropenone (DPC). V is TRBV7-8 and J is TRBJ2-7; maybe TRBD2 (5 bases). The CDR3 nucleotides read TGTGCCAGCAGCTCCCGTAATTTGGGGAGCGAGCAGTACTTC. Amino acid sequence: CASSSRNLGSEQYF.